This T cell receptor (beta chain) was identified in a study of identical twins (dated by TCRdb to 2016 to 2017). About the study as a whole: To test whether fetal clonotypes persist, this study deep-sequenced TCR alpha and beta repertoires from monozygotic twins, from unrelated adults of various ages, and from cord blood. Replicate twin experiments were performed at different times using different library preparation protocols to rule out contamination. The paper as a whole reports these results and caveats: Excess twin sharing in beta out-of-frame sequences was weaker because fewer shared sequences lowered the signal-to-noise ratio. Abundant cord blood beta clonotypes had fewer insertions, young adult naive repertoires showed a similar but weaker trend, and memory repertoires showed no such trend. Compared with coincidental sharing between unrelated individuals, out-of-frame TCR alpha sequences shared between twins showed an excess of sequences with low generation probability. Because the same donors could not be followed over many years, the conclusions relied on cross-sectional statistical analysis. In monozygotic twins, out-of-frame TCR alpha sharing was systematically underestimated by recombination models, although the models agreed with sharing between unrelated individuals. Zero-insertion analyses could be partly confounded by invariant T cells such as MAIT and iNKT, though diverse VJ usage argued against such confounding for most clonotypes.

All donors were healthy Caucasians. Three pairs of female monozygotic twins, all aged about 18 to 30 years, were included in the twin cohort. CD4+ and CD8+ T cell populations were isolated with positive isolation kits from Invitrogen. The library came from 5' RACE. Instrument used: Illumina HiSeq 2000. A universal primer binding site was added through template switching, and the final cDNA carried a unique molecular identifier so that TCR cDNA molecules could be counted accurately. Specific primers in the conserved constant-segment region were used to synthesize first-strand cDNA for TCR alpha and beta chains. To control for contamination, every cDNA library was double barcoded, receiving both a SMART-Mk sample barcode and Illumina barcodes. Two successive PCR steps introduced TruSeq adapter sequences along with Illumina sample barcodes. The TCR alpha and beta cDNA libraries were sequenced on the Illumina HiSeq platform using custom primers. On the authors' methods: MiGEC processed the raw reads to extract unique molecular identifiers, while MiXCR was used to determine the CDR3 positions. Recombination models were inferred per individual with the repgenHMM and IGoR tools using an EM algorithm. The analysis of shared clonotypes was done with the tcR package in R, with sharing normalized by the product of cloneset sizes. To study raw recombination free of thymic and clonal selection effects, out-of-frame nonproductive sequences were analyzed. TCRdb cleaned the public reads at Q25 with fastp, built clones with MiXCR and kept in-frame beta chains. Each CDR3 protein appears once, grouped with its most common genes and DNA. TCRdb's processing, not the study's, gives the V and J calls here. The sample table contains about 470,000 distinct CDR3 sequences; only one count was recorded for 24% of them. Clones ranked in the top ten supply approximately 2.9% of the sample.

Relative to germline, V is 5 bases shorter and J is 1 base shorter, with 13 bases between their ends. The germline V gene sets CDR1 to ENHRY and CDR2 to SYGVKD. There are 15 amino acids in the CDR3, from cysteine to phenylalanine inclusive. Only CDR3 DNA is held: 45 bases, read in frame from base 1. About this clonotype itself: Its target antigen remains unknown. No per-base quality is available; no much larger clone lies one base away.

The data were also submitted as part of a second study, on T cells expressing NK-cell markers. The second paper states: In sorted CD3+CD56+NKG2C+, CD3+CD56+NKG2C- and CD3+CD56-NKG2C+ T-cell subsets from eight donors, TCR beta-chain repertoires were profiled. Among the eight sequenced donors, seven were HCMV-seropositive and one was HCMV-seronegative. In several experiments an anti-gammadeltaTCR antibody was added to restrict sorting to alphabetaTCR-expressing T cells. For several donors, the dominant CD3+CD56+NKG2C+ clonotypes were among the top 10 CD8+ clonotypes and accounted for roughly 1.0-8% of CD8+ T cells. Those dominant clonotypes were again the most abundant among CD3+CD56-NKG2C+ cells in a handful of donors, at about 28.3-60.1%. Whether the expanded NKG2C-expressing T cell clones were specific for HCMV antigens was left unclear. Randomly selected healthy volunteers, three men and five women, were used as the eight sequenced donors. HCMV serostatus was determined by detecting HCMV-specific IgG in serum with a commercial ELISA kit. Reads were demultiplexed and grouped by UMI with MIGEC, and clonotypes were assembled and quantified with MiTCR. Only TCR cDNA sequences supported by at least two reads were kept to exclude erroneous sequences. The tcR package was used for downstream repertoire analysis, and clonotypes were matched between fractions using CDR3 nucleotide sequence together with V segment. Antigen specificity was annotated against VDJdb with VDJmatch, allowing one amino acid substitution in CDR3.

The sample comprised CD4+ T cells sorted from blood. The TCR comes from a woman between 18 and 30 years old in good health. The sequence links TRBV10-3 to TRBJ2-3; TRBD2 is a possible D gene, resting on 6 matching bases. This receptor has the CDR3 CAISLARLGTDTQYF. The sequenced DNA: TGTGCCATCAGTTTGGCCCGACTAGGCACAGATACGCAGTATTTT.